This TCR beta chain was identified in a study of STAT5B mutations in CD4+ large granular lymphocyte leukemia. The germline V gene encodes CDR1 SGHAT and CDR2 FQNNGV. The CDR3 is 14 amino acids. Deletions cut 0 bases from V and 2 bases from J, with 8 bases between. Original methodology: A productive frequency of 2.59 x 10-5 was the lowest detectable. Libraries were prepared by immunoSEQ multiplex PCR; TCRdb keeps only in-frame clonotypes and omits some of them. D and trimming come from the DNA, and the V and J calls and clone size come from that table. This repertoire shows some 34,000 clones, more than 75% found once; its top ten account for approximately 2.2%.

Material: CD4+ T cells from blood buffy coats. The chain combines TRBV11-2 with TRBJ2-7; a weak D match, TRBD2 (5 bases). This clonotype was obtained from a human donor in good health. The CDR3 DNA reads TGTGCCAGCAGCTTAGATCGGGGAGCCTACGAGCAGTACTTC. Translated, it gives CASSLDRGAYEQYF.